Each of the 18 T cell receptor beta chains below was sequenced from the same sample in a study of CD8+ T cells in alopecia areata. As the sequencing template, cDNA was produced by extracting RNA and reverse transcribing it. TCRdb keeps only in-frame clones here, not all; method: immunoSEQ multiplex PCR. Of some 150,000 clones listed, approximately 70% are singletons. Specimen: CD8+ T cells sorted from blood, collected at week 0. Receptors were obtained from a human donor with alopecia areata.

With regard to this clone: Just one base apart from a much larger clone, this may be a read error. J is TRBJ2-1 and V is TRBV7-9; D gene uncertain. Trimming shortened V by 6 bases and J by 7 bases, and 4 bases separated the two germline ends. The CDR3 sequence is 10 residues long. The germline gives CDR1 SEHNR, CDR2 FQNEAQ (reference sequence). For the CDR3, the DNA is TGTGCCAGCAGTAAAAATGAGCAGTTCTTC. Translating it yields CASSKNEQFF. Full variable domain (rest looked up from reference TRBV7-9 and TRBJ2-1): DTGVSQNPRHKITKRGQNVTFRCDPISEHNRLYWYRQTLGQGPEFLTYFQNEAQLEKSRLLSDRFSAERPKGSFSTLEIQRTEQGDSAMYLCASSKNEQFFGPGTRLTVL.

The chain links TRBV2 to TRBJ2-7, with a tentative D call TRBD1 (5 bases). Germline V gene sequence: CDR1 SNHLY, CDR2 FYNNEI. V dropped 2 bases and J dropped 0 bases, with 8 bases sitting between them. The CDR3 contains 14 residues. The CDR3 spells CASSEQGSSYEQYF. As DNA, the CDR3 is TGTGCCAGCAGTGAACAGGGCAGCTCCTACGAGCAGTACTTC.

V gene TRBV25-1 combines with J gene TRBJ2-6; no clear D gene. From germline, CDR1 is MGHDK and CDR2 SYGVNS. Trimming pared 5 bases from V and 0 bases from J, leaving 8 bases between. The CDR3 covers 15 residues. The CDR3 sequence is CASSMVASGANVLTF. The CDR3 nucleotides are TGTGCCAGCAGTATGGTAGCCTCTGGGGCCAACGTCCTGACTTTC.

V and J are TRBV4-1 and TRBJ1-5, with TRBD1 matching over 7 bases. The CDR3 consists of 15 residues. V shed 1 base, J shed 6 bases, and the junction held 6 bases outside the gene matches. Germline V gene data show CDR1 as MGHRA and CDR2 as YSYEKL. Here the CDR3 DNA reads TGCGCCAGCAGCCAAGGGAGTAGGGGGCCTCAGCCCCAGCATTTT. The encoded protein is CASSQGSRGPQPQHF.

V and J are TRBV13 and TRBJ1-2; D is unclear. This CDR3 has 15 amino acids. Looked up from germline, CDR1 is PRHDT and CDR2 is FYEKMQ (reference sequence). V gave up 2 bases and J gave up 5 bases, with 15 bases separating them. The CDR3 DNA sequence: TGTGCCAGCAGCTTAATCCGGGCGAACCCTTATGGCTACACCTTC. It codes for CASSLIRANPYGYTF.

This clone was seen just once. The chain has TRBV5-6 and TRBJ1-5; 9 nucleotides match TRBD1. This CDR3 has 14 amino acids. The trim removed 3 bases at V and 6 bases at J, leaving 4 bases unmatched. CDR1 and CDR2 (germline): SGHDT, YYEEEE. CDR3 loop: CASSWLTGGQPQHF. CDR3 nucleotide sequence: TGTGCCAGCAGCTGGTTGACAGGGGGTCAGCCCCAGCATTTT.

The table lists this clone with a few counts. The gene calls are TRBV2 and TRBJ2-3; 10 nucleotides agree with TRBD1. Germline values: CDR1 SNHLY, CDR2 FYNNEI. The CDR3 contains 15 residues. Unmatched junction bases numbered 4, after V lost 5 bases and J lost 2 bases. CDR3 sequence reads: CASSPGTGVTDTQYF. The CDR3 DNA reads as TGTGCCAGCAGTCCCGGGACAGGGGTCACAGATACGCAGTATTTT.

This clone was counted between two and nine times. This chain's CDR3 is CASSKATGVQNTEAFF. CDR3 nucleotides: TGTGCCAGCAGCAAAGCGACAGGGGTGCAGAACACTGAAGCTTTCTTT. The chain employs TRBV21-1 and TRBJ1-1; the listed D gene, TRBD1, was not tested against the DNA. TRBV21-1 is an annotated pseudogene. The CDR3 loop spans 16 amino acids.

This clone was detected once. The rearrangement links TRBV10-1 to TRBJ2-3; D may be TRBD1 (6 bases). V lost 3 bases and J lost 4, with 20 bases in between. From germline, CDR1 is WNHNN and CDR2 SYGVQD (reference sequence). The CDR3 is made up of 17 amino acids. CDR3 nucleotide sequence: TGCGCCAGCAGTGAAACCAACAGGGCTACGGCCCCAGATACGCAGTATTTT. Translating it yields CASSETNRATAPDTQYF.

V gene TRBV18 combines with J gene TRBJ1-5, with D unclear. The CDR3 length is 13 residues. The germline V gene encodes CDR1 KGHSH and CDR2 LQKENI. Trimming shortened V by 6 bases and J by 6 bases, and 12 bases separated the two germline ends. As DNA, the CDR3 is TGTGCCAGCTCCCGACTAAGAGTTCAGCCCCAGCATTTT. Protein product: CASSRLRVQPQHF.

This chain joins TRBV7-6 and TRBJ1-2, with D uncertain. Looked up from germline, CDR1 is SGHVS and CDR2 is FNYEAQ. Between the trimmed V and J ends, which lost 5 bases and 7 bases, there was a span of 14 bases. The CDR3 spans 13 residues. CDR3 sequence reads: CASSRSITSGYTF. The CDR3 nucleotides are TGTGCCAGCAGCCGATCGATAACCTCTGGCTACACCTTC.

The chain employs TRBV29-1 and TRBJ1-2; 8 nucleotides agree with TRBD1. This CDR3 comprises 11 residues. With 4 bases clipped from V and 8 bases from J, the junction kept 3 bases outside the gene matches. Germline lookup yields CDR1 SQVTM and CDR2 ANQGSEA. CDR3 nucleotide sequence: TGCAGCGTTGCCAGGGGGCAAGGCTACACCTTC. Translating it yields CSVARGQGYTF.

This clone was picked up one time. The rearrangement uses TRBV7-2 and TRBJ2-7, with D hard to call. The CDR3 has 14 residues. V was cut by 4 bases and J by 0 bases, with 10 bases left in between. Germline CDR1 SGHTA, CDR2 FQGNSA. The CDR3 bases are TGTGCCAGCAGCTCGCCGGGCAGCTCCTACGAGCAGTACTTC. It is translated as CASSSPGSSYEQYF.

V is TRBV5-1 and J is TRBJ2-1, with 8 positions matching TRBD1. J lost 2 bases, V lost 4 bases, and 5 bases had no gene match. The CDR3 is 15 amino acids. CDR1 and CDR2 (germline): SGHRS, YFSETQ. CDR3 sequence reads: CASSRGQGTYNEQFF. The CDR3, as DNA: TGCGCCAGCAGCCGAGGACAGGGTACCTACAATGAGCAGTTCTTC.

The rearrangement links TRBV7-9 to TRBJ2-5; D gene ambiguous. This CDR3 region has 16 residues. In germline, CDR1 is SEHNR, CDR2 FQNEAQ (reference sequence). V was clipped by 6 bases and J by 0 bases, with 17 bases between them. The CDR3 DNA reads TGTGCCAGCAGTCAAGGTTTTGGGCTCGACCAAGAGACCCAGTACTTC. This encodes CASSQGFGLDQETQYF.

This chain links TRBV30 with TRBJ1-6; D not certain. Germline V lookup: CDR1 GTSNPN, CDR2 SVGIG (reference sequence). The CDR3 sequence is 12 residues long. V was shortened by 4 bases and J by 4 bases, with 5 bases between the two germline ends. The chain's CDR3 is CAWKGYNSPLHF. CDR3 coding DNA: TGTGCCTGGAAGGGATATAATTCACCCCTCCACTTT.

V is TRBV5-6 and J is TRBJ2-5; possible D gene TRBD1, 7 bases. CDR3 length equals 14 residues. V was shortened by 3 bases and J by 2 bases, with 11 bases between the two germline ends. The germline CDR1 and CDR2 sequences are SGHDT and YYEEEE. The CDR3 here is CASSWAGQQETQYF. CDR3 nucleotides: TGTGCCAGCAGCTGGGCGGGACAGCAAGAGACCCAGTACTTC.

This chain connects TRBV5-6 to TRBJ1-5; no clear D gene. V lost 4 bases and J 3 bases, leaving 14 bases between the germline ends. CDR1 is SGHDT, CDR2 YYEEEE, per germline. This CDR3 is built from 15 residues. CDR3 residues: CASSVYPGSNQPQHF. The CDR3 nucleotides are TGTGCCAGCAGCGTGTATCCGGGATCCAATCAGCCCCAGCATTTT.